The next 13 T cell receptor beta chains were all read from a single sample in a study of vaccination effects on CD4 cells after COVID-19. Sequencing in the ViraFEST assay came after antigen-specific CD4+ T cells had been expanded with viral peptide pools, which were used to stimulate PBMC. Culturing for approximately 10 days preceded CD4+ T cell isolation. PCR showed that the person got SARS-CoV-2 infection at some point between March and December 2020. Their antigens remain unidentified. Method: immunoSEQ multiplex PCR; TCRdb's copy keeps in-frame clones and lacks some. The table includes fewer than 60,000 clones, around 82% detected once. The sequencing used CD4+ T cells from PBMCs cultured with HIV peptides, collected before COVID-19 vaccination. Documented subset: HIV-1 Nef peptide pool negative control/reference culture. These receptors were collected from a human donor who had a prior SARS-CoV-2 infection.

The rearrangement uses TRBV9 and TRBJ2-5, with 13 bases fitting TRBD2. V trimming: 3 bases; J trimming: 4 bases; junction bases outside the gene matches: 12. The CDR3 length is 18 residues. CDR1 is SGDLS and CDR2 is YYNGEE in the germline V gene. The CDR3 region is CASSGGLAGVLLPETQYF. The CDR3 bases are TGTGCCAGCAGCGGTGGACTAGCGGGAGTACTCCTGCCAGAGACCCAGTACTTC.

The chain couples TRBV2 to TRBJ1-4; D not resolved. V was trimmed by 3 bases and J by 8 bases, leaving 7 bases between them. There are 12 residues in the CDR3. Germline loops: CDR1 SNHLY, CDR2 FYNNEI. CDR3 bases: TGTGCCAGCAGTGATGATTCGGAAAAACTGTTTTTT. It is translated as CASSDDSEKLFF.

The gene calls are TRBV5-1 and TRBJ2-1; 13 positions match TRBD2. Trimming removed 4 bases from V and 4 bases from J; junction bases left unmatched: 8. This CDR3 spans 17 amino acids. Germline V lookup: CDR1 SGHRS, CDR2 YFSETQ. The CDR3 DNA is TGCGCCAGCAGCACAGGACTAGCGGGGGCGGGGTACAATGAGCAGTTCTTC. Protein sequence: CASSTGLAGAGYNEQFF.

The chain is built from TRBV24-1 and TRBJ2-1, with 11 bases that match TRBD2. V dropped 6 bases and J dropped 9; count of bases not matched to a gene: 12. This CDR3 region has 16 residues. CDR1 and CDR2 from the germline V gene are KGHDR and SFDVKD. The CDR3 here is CATSRGLADRLGEQFF. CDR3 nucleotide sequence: TGTGCCACCAGTCGGGGACTAGCGGACCGACTGGGTGAGCAGTTCTTC.

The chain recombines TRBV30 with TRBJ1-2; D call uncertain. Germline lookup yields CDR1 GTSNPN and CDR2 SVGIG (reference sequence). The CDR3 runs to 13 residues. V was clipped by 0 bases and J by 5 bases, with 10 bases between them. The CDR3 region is CAWSVFAGYGYTF. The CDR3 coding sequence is TGTGCCTGGAGTGTTTTTGCCGGGTATGGCTACACCTTC.

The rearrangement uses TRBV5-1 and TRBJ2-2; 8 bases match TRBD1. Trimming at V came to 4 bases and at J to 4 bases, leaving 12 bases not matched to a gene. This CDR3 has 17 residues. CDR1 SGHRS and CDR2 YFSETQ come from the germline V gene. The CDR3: CASSAPGTGRITGELFF. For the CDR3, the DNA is TGCGCCAGCAGCGCCCCCGGGACAGGTCGTATCACCGGGGAGCTGTTTTTT.

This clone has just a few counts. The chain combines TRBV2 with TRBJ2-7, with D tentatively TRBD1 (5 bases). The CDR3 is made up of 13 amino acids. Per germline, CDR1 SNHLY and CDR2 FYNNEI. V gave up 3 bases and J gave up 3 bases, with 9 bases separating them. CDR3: CASSDADIYEQYF. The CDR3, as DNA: TGTGCCAGCAGTGACGCGGACATCTACGAGCAGTACTTC.

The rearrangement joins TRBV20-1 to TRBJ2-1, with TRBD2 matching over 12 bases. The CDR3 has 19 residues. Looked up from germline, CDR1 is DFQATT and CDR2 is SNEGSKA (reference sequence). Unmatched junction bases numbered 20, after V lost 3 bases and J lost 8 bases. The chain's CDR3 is CSASWSGGRLAGGADEQFF. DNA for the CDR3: TGCAGTGCTAGTTGGTCAGGCGGGCGGCTAGCGGGAGGGGCTGATGAGCAGTTCTTC.

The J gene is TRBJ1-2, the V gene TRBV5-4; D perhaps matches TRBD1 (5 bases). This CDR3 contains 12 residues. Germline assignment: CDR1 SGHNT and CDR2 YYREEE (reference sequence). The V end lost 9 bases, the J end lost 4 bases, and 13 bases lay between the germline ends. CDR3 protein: CANGDVFYGYTF. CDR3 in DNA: TGTGCCAATGGGGACGTTTTCTATGGCTACACCTTC.

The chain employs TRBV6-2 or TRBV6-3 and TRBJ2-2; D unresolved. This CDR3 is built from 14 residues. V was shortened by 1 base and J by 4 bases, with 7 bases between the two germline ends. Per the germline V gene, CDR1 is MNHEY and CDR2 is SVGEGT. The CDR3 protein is CASSYFRSTGELFF. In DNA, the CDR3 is TGTGCCAGCAGTTACTTTCGCTCCACCGGGGAGCTGTTTTTT.

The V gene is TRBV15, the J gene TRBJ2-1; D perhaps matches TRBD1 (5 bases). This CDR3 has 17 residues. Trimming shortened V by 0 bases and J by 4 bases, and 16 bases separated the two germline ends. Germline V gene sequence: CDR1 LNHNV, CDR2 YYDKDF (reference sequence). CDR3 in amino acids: CATSRELPGFRYNEQFF. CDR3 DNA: TGTGCCACCAGCAGAGAACTGCCAGGGTTTCGTTACAATGAGCAGTTCTTC.

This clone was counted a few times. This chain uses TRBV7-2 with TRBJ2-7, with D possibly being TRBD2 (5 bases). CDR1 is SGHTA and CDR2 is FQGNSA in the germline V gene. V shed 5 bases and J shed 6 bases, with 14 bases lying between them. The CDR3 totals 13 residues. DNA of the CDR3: TGTGCCAGCAGCCCCGGGGTAGCTCGCGAGCAGTACTTC. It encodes CASSPGVAREQYF.

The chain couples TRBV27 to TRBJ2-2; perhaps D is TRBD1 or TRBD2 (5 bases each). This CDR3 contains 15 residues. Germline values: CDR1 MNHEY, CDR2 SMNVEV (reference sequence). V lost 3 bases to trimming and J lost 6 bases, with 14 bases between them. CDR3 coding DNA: TGTGCCAGCAGTTTTGGGGGAATTCGGGCCGGGGAGCTGTTTTTT. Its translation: CASSFGGIRAGELFF.